Listed here are 24 T cell receptor beta chains from one sample, sequenced in a study of shared clonotypes between healthy human individuals. Sequencing used immunoSEQ multiplex PCR; TCRdb keeps in-frame clones, though not all of them. The top ten hold less than 2% of the sample, which has 640,000 or so clones, around 72% seen once. Specimen: memory CD4+ T cells sorted from blood. The subset: CD45RA-negative fraction. These receptors all come from a woman between 25 and 40 years old in good health.

The genes are TRBV29-1 and TRBJ1-5, with TRBD1 matching 9 bases. The V and J ends lost 6 bases and 7 bases, in that order; junction bases with no gene match: 13. The CDR3 is 15 amino acids. Germline values: CDR1 SQVTM, CDR2 ANQGSEA. The CDR3, as DNA: TGCAGCGTATCTTCCGGGACAGGGACTGACCAGCCCCAGCATTTT. Its protein is CSVSSGTGTDQPQHF.

V gene TRBV18 combines with J gene TRBJ1-2; TRBD1 is a possible D gene (5 bases). The CDR3 covers 15 residues. Germline V gene sequence: CDR1 KGHSH, CDR2 LQKENI. Trimming removed 0 bases from V and 5 bases from J, with 13 bases in between. CDR3 bases: TGTGCCAGCTCACCACCGGGCAGGGCGTCGTATGGCTACACCTTC. It is translated as CASSPPGRASYGYTF.

On this clone: This could be a read error, since a much larger clone is one nucleotide away. The chain couples TRBV5-4 to TRBJ1-5; D unresolved. The CDR3 is 14 amino acids. Germline V gene data show CDR1 as SGHNT and CDR2 as YYREEE (reference sequence). V was pared by 4 bases and J by 4 bases, with 12 bases between. This chain's CDR3 is CASSQDTNNQPQHF. The DNA for the CDR3 is TGTGCCAGCAGCCAAGACACAAATAATCAGCCCCAGCATTTT.

In its sample, this clone was seen once. The chain recombines TRBV28 with TRBJ1-2; D not resolved. The CDR3 has 11 residues. V lost 4 bases and J lost 6, with 6 bases in between. Germline assignment: CDR1 MDHEN and CDR2 SYDVKM. The CDR3 sequence: CASSSRHGYTF. The CDR3 region has the DNA TGTGCCAGCAGTTCTCGACATGGCTACACCTTC.

The chain uses TRBV27 and TRBJ1-5; 10 bases are shared with TRBD1. CDR3 length: 15 amino acids. Trimming took 6 bases from V and 6 from J; bases not matched to a gene: 8. The germline gives CDR1 MNHEY, CDR2 SMNVEV (reference sequence). This CDR3 is CASRSLDRGSQPQHF. For the CDR3, the DNA is TGTGCCAGCAGGTCCCTGGACAGGGGGAGTCAGCCCCAGCATTTT.

The chain joins TRBV28 to TRBJ1-2, with TRBD1 identical over 9 bases. Looked up from germline, CDR1 is MDHEN and CDR2 is SYDVKM. This CDR3 has 13 residues. The V segment lost 7 bases and the J segment 4 bases; nucleotides outside the gene matches: 4. CDR3 sequence (DNA): TGTGCCAGCATCCTGACAGGGGGCTATGGCTACACCTTC. This sequence encodes CASILTGGYGYTF.

The J gene is TRBJ1-1, the V gene TRBV29-1, with D perhaps matching TRBD1 (6 bases). Per germline, CDR1 SQVTM and CDR2 ANQGSEA. Trimming stripped 3 bases from V and 0 bases from J, with 14 bases between. This CDR3 region has 15 residues. CDR3: CSVEGPGALNTEAFF. The CDR3 nucleotides read TGCAGCGTTGAGGGTCCGGGGGCACTGAACACTGAAGCTTTCTTT.

J is TRBJ2-5 and V is TRBV5-1, with D possibly TRBD1 on 5 matching bases. In germline, CDR1 is SGHRS, CDR2 YFSETQ. Trimming took off 5 bases at V and 2 bases at J, with 13 bases between the two ends. The CDR3 contains 14 residues. The CDR3 is CASRTGRLQETQYF. The DNA of the CDR3 is TGCGCCAGCAGAACAGGCCGACTTCAAGAGACCCAGTACTTC.

The rearrangement links TRBV19 to TRBJ2-7; unclear D gene. CDR1 is LNHDA and CDR2 is SQIVND in the germline V gene (reference sequence). The CDR3 runs 13 residues. Trimming took 6 bases from V and 4 from J, leaving 13 bases between them. Written as DNA, the CDR3 is TGTGCCAGTAGGGGCCCGAGAAATTACGAGCAGTACTTC. Protein: CASRGPRNYEQYF.

On this clone itself: Within the sample, other DNA sequences also encode this same CDR3. The rearrangement links TRBV6-4 to TRBJ1-5; TRBD1 might be the D (6 bases). Per germline, CDR1 MRHNA and CDR2 SNTAGT. The CDR3 contains 13 residues. V lost 3 bases to trimming and J lost 6 bases, with 9 bases between them. CDR3 nucleotides: TGTGCCAGCAGTGAGGAGGGGGGTCAGCCCCAGCATTTT. The encoded protein is CASSEEGGQPQHF.

This chain joins TRBV7-9 and TRBJ1-2; TRBD1 is a possible D gene (6 bases). CDR3 size: 17 residues. Trimming removed 6 bases at V and 2 bases at J, with 22 bases between. CDR1 SEHNR and CDR2 FQNEAQ come from the germline V gene (reference sequence). This CDR3 reads CASSYLLTGAVNYGYTF. CDR3 nucleotide sequence: TGTGCCAGCAGTTACCTCTTGACAGGCGCGGTAAACTATGGCTACACCTTC.

The rearrangement joins TRBV10-3 to TRBJ1-2; the match to TRBD1 covers 8 bases. Germline CDR1 and CDR2: ENHRY and SYGVKD. The CDR3 is made up of 17 amino acids. With V trimmed by 0 bases and J by 2 bases, 8 bases remained unmatched. CDR3 amino acids: CAISESIGQGGNYGYTF. CDR3 nucleotide sequence: TGTGCCATCAGTGAGTCGATCGGACAGGGTGGAAACTATGGCTACACCTTC.

The gene calls are TRBV4-2 and TRBJ2-7; D is perhaps TRBD2 (6 bases). Germline V gives CDR1 LGHNA, CDR2 YNFKEQ. CDR3 size: 14 residues. The V gene lost 0 bases and the J gene lost 4 bases, with 10 bases spanning the gap. The CDR3 reads CASSQDRLAYEQYF. The DNA for the CDR3 is TGTGCCAGCAGCCAAGATCGGCTAGCGTACGAGCAGTACTTC.

The V gene is TRBV7-9, the J gene TRBJ2-2; 10 positions match TRBD1. Germline assignment: CDR1 SEHNR and CDR2 FQNEAQ (reference sequence). This CDR3 region has 16 residues. Trimming removed 5 bases from V and 5 bases from J; junction bases left unmatched: 8. CDR3 amino acids: CASSRATGGETGELFF. CDR3 bases: TGTGCCAGCAGCAGAGCGACAGGGGGCGAGACCGGGGAGCTGTTTTTT.

The CDR3 sequence is CASSNGGGNQPQHF. CDR3 in DNA: TGTGCCAGTAGTAACGGGGGAGGGAATCAGCCCCAGCATTTT. This chain links TRBV19 with TRBJ1-5; D may be TRBD1 (5 bases). The ends were cut back, 4 bases at V and 4 bases at J, with 11 bases in the middle. The CDR3 is made up of 14 amino acids. Germline CDR1 LNHDA, CDR2 SQIVND (reference sequence).

The chain combines TRBV27 with TRBJ2-2, with TRBD2 as a possible D gene (6 bases). V lost 3 bases and J 7 bases, leaving 15 bases between the germline ends. The germline V gene encodes CDR1 MNHEY and CDR2 SMNVEV (reference sequence). The CDR3 has 15 amino acids. The DNA of the CDR3 is TGTGCCAGCAGTTTCGGGGGAGGAGGCGGCGGGGAGCTGTTTTTT. Its translation is CASSFGGGGGGELFF.

The chain carries TRBV5-1 and TRBJ2-7, with TRBD2 identical over 7 bases. The J segment lost 7 bases and the V segment lost 3 bases, leaving 7 bases of the junction unmatched. Germline CDR1 SGHRS, CDR2 YFSETQ. This CDR3 has 13 amino acids. CDR3 protein: CASSSAGAGEQYF. CDR3 nucleotide sequence: TGCGCCAGCAGCTCCGCGGGAGCGGGGGAGCAGTACTTC.

The J gene is TRBJ2-2, the V gene TRBV5-1; D is unclear. This CDR3 is 12 amino acids long. Per the germline V gene, CDR1 is SGHRS and CDR2 is YFSETQ. Deletions cut 2 bases from V and 5 bases from J, with 4 bases between. The chain's CDR3 is CASSFLTGELFF. CDR3 nucleotide sequence: TGCGCCAGCAGCTTCCTTACCGGGGAGCTGTTTTTT.

This rearrangement joins TRBV6-1 to TRBJ2-1; possible D gene TRBD2, 5 bases. CDR1 is MNHNS, CDR2 SASEGT, per germline. The CDR3 has 13 residues. V dropped 8 bases and J dropped 4 bases, with 12 bases sitting between them. CDR3 protein: CASAPGGYNEQFF. The DNA of the CDR3 is TGTGCCAGCGCCCCTGGCGGGTACAATGAGCAGTTCTTC.

The chain has TRBV6-5 and TRBJ2-7; tentative D call: TRBD2 (6 bases). V was clipped by 6 bases and J by 3 bases, with 15 bases between them. CDR3 length equals 14 residues. Germline loops: CDR1 MNHEY, CDR2 SVGAGI. CDR3 coding DNA: TGTGCCAGCAGGGGGGGACGGATGGGCTACGAGCAGTACTTC. Protein product: CASRGGRMGYEQYF.

This clone was recorded many times. The sample contains more than one DNA sequence encoding this CDR3. V usage is TRBV7-9 and J usage is TRBJ2-7; D unresolved. The CDR3 runs 12 residues. The germline V gene has CDR1 SEHNR and CDR2 FQNEAQ (reference sequence). Trimming pared 1 base from V and 2 bases from J, leaving 3 bases between. In DNA, the CDR3 is TGTGCCAGCAGCTTAGATCCCTACGAGCAGTACTTC. The encoded protein is CASSLDPYEQYF. Combining the CDR3 with reference TRBV7-9 and TRBJ2-7 gives the whole variable domain DTGVSQNPRHKITKRGQNVTFRCDPISEHNRLYWYRQTLGQGPEFLTYFQNEAQLEKSRLLSDRFSAERPKGSFSTLEIQRTEQGDSAMYLCASSLDPYEQYFGPGTRLTVT.

The chain employs TRBV28 and TRBJ1-3; 7 bases line up with TRBD1. Germline CDR1 MDHEN, CDR2 SYDVKM. This CDR3 comprises 14 residues. Unmatched junction bases numbered 6, after V lost 6 bases and J lost 4 bases. The CDR3 sequence is CASSSSGQGNTIYF. DNA for the CDR3: TGTGCCAGCAGCTCTTCGGGACAGGGAAACACCATATATTTT.

The rearrangement links TRBV6-4 to TRBJ2-3; no clear D. CDR1 is MRHNA and CDR2 is SNTAGT in the germline V gene. This CDR3 is 13 amino acids long. V lost 6 bases, J lost 4 bases, and 11 bases lay in between. The CDR3 reads CASRHTLSDTQYF. The CDR3 nucleotides are TGTGCCAGCAGACACACCCTCTCAGATACGCAGTATTTT.

The rearrangement links TRBV4-1 to TRBJ2-1, with 8 bases aligning to TRBD2. Trimming cost V 4 bases and J 3 bases; bases outside gene matches: 5. Germline V gene lookup returns CDR1 MGHRA and CDR2 YSYEKL. The CDR3 runs to 15 residues. The CDR3 nucleotides are TGCGCCAGCAGCCCCCCTAGCGGGTACTACAATGAGCAGTTCTTC. Protein: CASSPPSGYYNEQFF.